Below, 17 T cell receptor beta chains from the same sample are listed, as sequenced in a study of beta chain features in type 1 diabetes. The authors reverse transcribed all of the isolated RNA, so sequencing captured expressed TCRB transcripts. Produced via immunoSEQ multiplex PCR; TCRdb's table is partial and in-frame only. The sample has 970,000 or so clones, about a sixth seen once. Sequenced sample: naive CD4+ T cells from blood. These receptors all stem from a woman aged 18-35 years in good health.

This chain joins TRBV6-6 and TRBJ1-1; D is undetermined. V dropped 4 bases and J dropped 1 base, with 7 bases sitting between them. The CDR3 loop spans 13 amino acids. Per germline, CDR1 MNHNY and CDR2 SVGAGI (reference sequence). The CDR3, as DNA: TGTGCCAGCAGTTTTCCAGAGAACACTGAAGCTTTCTTT. It yields the protein CASSFPENTEAFF.

The chain recombines TRBV27 with TRBJ2-7, with TRBD2 matching over 7 bases. The CDR3 runs to 14 residues. The J segment lost 5 bases and the V segment lost 3 bases, leaving 7 bases of the junction unmatched. Germline V CDR1 and CDR2: MNHEY, SMNVEV (reference sequence). CDR3: CASSLSAGVHEQYF. CDR3 DNA sequence: TGTGCCAGCAGTTTGTCTGCGGGGGTCCACGAGCAGTACTTC.

This clone was detected a few times. The J gene is TRBJ2-1, the V gene TRBV4-2; D is ambiguous. The V gene's germline CDR1 is LGHNA and CDR2 YNFKEQ. CDR3 length: 15 residues. Trimming left V 0 bases short and J 3 bases short, with 9 bases between. This chain's CDR3 is CASSQDGSIYNEQFF. The CDR3 nucleotides are TGTGCCAGCAGCCAAGATGGGTCTATCTACAATGAGCAGTTCTTC.

This clone has more than one count but fewer than ten. This sequence joins TRBV5-1 and TRBJ2-2; D might be TRBD2 (8 bases). V lost 3 bases to trimming and J lost 5 bases, with 23 bases between them. This CDR3 spans 18 amino acids. The germline gives CDR1 SGHRS, CDR2 YFSETQ. Here the CDR3 reads CASSSGLAWRGLTGELFF. The CDR3 DNA reads as TGCGCCAGCAGCTCCGGACTAGCTTGGAGGGGGCTTACCGGGGAGCTGTTTTTT.

This clone was seen a handful of times. This sequence joins TRBV2 and TRBJ1-2; D is unclear. Trimming left V 1 base short and J 4 bases short, with 7 bases between. CDR1 is SNHLY and CDR2 is FYNNEI in the germline V gene. The CDR3 is 13 residues long. CDR3 nucleotide sequence: TGTGCCAGCAGTGAAGGGATGCTCTATGGCTACACCTTC. It codes for CASSEGMLYGYTF.

This clone was observed a handful of times. The chain joins TRBV21-1 to TRBJ2-1; whether TRBD2, the table's D call, matches the DNA was not checked. TRBV21-1 is classified as a pseudogene. The length of the CDR3 is 14 residues. CDR3 loop: CASSKRLADNEQFF. DNA of the CDR3: TGTGCCAGCAGCAAACGACTAGCGGACAATGAGCAGTTCTTC.

This clone turned up a few times. The rearrangement uses TRBV9 and TRBJ1-4, with TRBD1 identical over 7 bases. Per germline, CDR1 SGDLS and CDR2 YYNGEE. The CDR3 runs 15 residues. J was trimmed by 5 bases and V by 0 bases; bases with no gene match: 4. CDR3 loop: CASSVVGGENEKLFF. The CDR3 nucleotides read TGTGCCAGCAGCGTAGTAGGGGGCGAAAATGAAAAACTGTTTTTT.

This clone was seen only a few times. J is TRBJ2-1 and V is TRBV5-4, with 8 bases that match TRBD2. The CDR3 extends over 15 amino acids. Germline V CDR1 and CDR2: SGHNT, YYREEE (reference sequence). The junction had 11 bases not matched to a gene; V was cut back by 3 bases and J by 9 bases. Here the CDR3 reads CASSSRGREAAEQFF. In nucleotides, the CDR3 is TGTGCCAGCAGCTCCCGGGGGCGGGAGGCGGCTGAGCAGTTCTTC.

There are a few counts of this clone. V usage is TRBV11-2 and J usage is TRBJ2-7, with TRBD1 matching 12 bases. Per germline, CDR1 SGHAT and CDR2 FQNNGV. The CDR3 length is 14 residues. V shed 4 bases, J shed 7 bases, and the junction held 5 bases outside the gene matches. The CDR3 protein is CASSSGQGAREQYF. CDR3 bases: TGTGCCAGCAGCTCGGGACAGGGGGCACGAGAGCAGTACTTC.

V gene TRBV25-1 combines with J gene TRBJ1-2; D call uncertain. The ends were cut back, 6 bases at V and 0 bases at J, with 11 bases in the middle. CDR3 length equals 14 residues. Germline CDR1 is MGHDK and CDR2 is SYGVNS. The CDR3 DNA follows: TGTGCCAGCAGGGAGGCGAGTTCTAACTATGGCTACACCTTC. Protein product: CASREASSNYGYTF.

The chain uses TRBV2 and TRBJ2-7; D is undetermined. The CDR3 sequence is 12 residues long. Deletions cut 8 bases from V and 3 bases from J, with 11 bases between. Germline CDR1 and CDR2: SNHLY and FYNNEI. The CDR3 DNA reads as TGTGCCAGCCAAGGGCTAAACTACGAGCAGTACTTC. Translated: CASQGLNYEQYF.

The chain recombines TRBV6-1 with TRBJ1-1; maybe TRBD1 (6 bases). Per the germline V gene, CDR1 is MNHNS and CDR2 is SASEGT. The CDR3 covers 13 residues. The V gene lost 5 bases and the J gene lost 5 bases, with 12 bases spanning the gap. Written as DNA, the CDR3 is TGTGCCAGCAGTTCAGGGGTAAGGACTGAAGCTTTCTTT. Amino acid sequence: CASSSGVRTEAFF.

This clone was observed a few times. The chain carries TRBV14 and TRBJ2-1; D possibly corresponds to TRBD2 (6 bases). The V end lost 1 base, the J end lost 6 bases, and 16 bases lay between the germline ends. Per germline, CDR1 SGHDN and CDR2 FVKESK. The CDR3 runs to 16 residues. The CDR3 DNA follows: TGTGCCAGCAGCCAAGGTGGGGGAGGTGTAGGCAATGAGCAGTTCTTC. Encoded protein: CASSQGGGGVGNEQFF.

There are a few counts of this clone. The chain uses TRBV7-3 and TRBJ2-5, with D hard to call. The CDR3 totals 15 residues. V dropped 3 bases and J dropped 5 bases, with 16 bases sitting between them. Per germline, CDR1 SGHTA and CDR2 FQGTGA. CDR3: CASSFLPGHRETQYF. CDR3 bases: TGTGCCAGCAGCTTTCTGCCAGGTCATCGGGAGACCCAGTACTTC.

The V and J genes are TRBV7-2 and TRBJ2-5, with D possibly matching TRBD2 (6 bases). The CDR3 contains 14 residues. Trimming left V 5 bases short and J 8 bases short, with 18 bases between. Germline CDR1 SGHTA, CDR2 FQGNSA. As DNA, the CDR3 is TGTGCCAGCAGCCAGAGGAGGGAAAAGAACACCCAGTACTTC. Translation: CASSQRREKNTQYF.

This clone was seen only a few times. The chain employs TRBV4-2 and TRBJ2-5; possibly TRBD1 for D (6 bases). V was pared by 4 bases and J by 4 bases, with 16 bases between. CDR3 size: 15 residues. Germline V CDR1 and CDR2: LGHNA, YNFKEQ. CDR3 bases: TGTGCCAGCAGCCCCTCCGCAGGGGATAGAGAGACCCAGTACTTC. It yields the protein CASSPSAGDRETQYF.

The chain uses TRBV4-1 and TRBJ2-7, with TRBD2 identical over 14 bases. The V segment lost 3 bases and the J segment 6 bases; nucleotides outside the gene matches: 13. This CDR3 region has 18 residues. CDR1 is MGHRA, CDR2 YSYEKL, per germline. The CDR3 region has the DNA TGCGCCAGCAGCCACGCCTCGTTAGGGACTAGCGGGAGTGGCGAGCAGTACTTC. Protein: CASSHASLGTSGSGEQYF.